This T cell receptor (beta chain) was retrieved from a study of T cell repertoires in ileal Crohn's disease. Regarding the study as a whole: Sorted CD8 T cells held more high-frequency clones than CD4. Endoscopic recurrence occurred in every patient whose clonality exceeded 26.8%.

The CDR3 has 14 residues. J gave up 3 bases and V 6 bases, and 7 bases lay outside the gene matches. Germline assignment: CDR1 MDHEN and CDR2 SYDVKM. Eligibility required adulthood, ileal or ileocolonic Crohn's disease and indicated ileocolonic resection. Details on this clone: As yet, its antigen is unknown.

Assay used: immunoSEQ multiplex PCR; TCRdb lists only in-frame clones, some missing. The sample lists approximately 5,700 clones; more than 65% were seen once. V is TRBV28 and J is TRBJ2-7, with TRBD1 matching over 8 bases. This clonotype was obtained from an adult with Crohn's disease. Source material: ileal tissue. CDR3 nucleotide sequence: TGTGCCAGCAGGATCCCAGGGGGCGGCTACGAGCAGTACTTC. Its protein is CASRIPGGGYEQYF.